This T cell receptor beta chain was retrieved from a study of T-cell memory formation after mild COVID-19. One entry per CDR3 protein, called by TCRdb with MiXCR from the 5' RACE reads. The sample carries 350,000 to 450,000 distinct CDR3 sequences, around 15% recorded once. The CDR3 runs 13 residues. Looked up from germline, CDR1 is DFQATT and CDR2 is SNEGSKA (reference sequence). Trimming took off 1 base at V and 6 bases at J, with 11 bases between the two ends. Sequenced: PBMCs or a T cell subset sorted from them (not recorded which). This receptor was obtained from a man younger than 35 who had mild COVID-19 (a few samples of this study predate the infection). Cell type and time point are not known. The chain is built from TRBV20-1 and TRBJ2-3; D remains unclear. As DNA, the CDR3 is TGCAGTGCTAGAGTACCCCCGGGCGATACGCAGTATTTT. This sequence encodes CSARVPPGDTQYF.